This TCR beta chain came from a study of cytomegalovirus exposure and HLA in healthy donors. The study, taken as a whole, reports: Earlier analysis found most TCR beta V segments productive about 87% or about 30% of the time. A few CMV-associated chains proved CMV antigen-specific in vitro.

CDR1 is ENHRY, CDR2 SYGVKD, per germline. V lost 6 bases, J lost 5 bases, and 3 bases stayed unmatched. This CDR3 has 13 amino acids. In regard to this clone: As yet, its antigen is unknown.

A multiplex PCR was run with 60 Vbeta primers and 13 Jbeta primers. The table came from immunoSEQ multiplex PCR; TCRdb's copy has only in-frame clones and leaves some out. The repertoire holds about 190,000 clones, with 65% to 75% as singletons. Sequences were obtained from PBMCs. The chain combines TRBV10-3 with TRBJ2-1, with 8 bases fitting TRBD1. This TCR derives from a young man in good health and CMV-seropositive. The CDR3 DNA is TGTGCCATCAGGGACAGGGTTGACAATGAGCAGTTCTTC. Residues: CAIRDRVDNEQFF.